Sequencing of this T cell receptor beta chain was carried out in a study of shared clonotypes between healthy human individuals. The material for each subset, its genomic DNA, was split evenly across several immunoSEQ plates. TCRdb's table, derived via immunoSEQ multiplex PCR, lists solely in-frame clones and lacks some. This table holds some 2.1 million clones, approximately 92% found once. The CDR3 spans 15 residues. Trimming removed 5 bases at V and 1 base at J, with 14 bases between. Germline V gene sequence: CDR1 SGHAT, CDR2 FQNNGV. Cells designated naive CD8 were CD45RO-negative and were positively selected for CCR7, with terminally differentiated effector memory CD45RA+ cells excluded.

The chain carries TRBV11-2 and TRBJ1-1, with D possibly being TRBD1 (6 bases). This TCR was recovered from a man aged 18 to 35 in good health. Some clones in this sample may be carry-over from other donors' samples. The sequenced material came from naive CD8+ T cells from PBMCs. The CDR3 region has the DNA TGTGCCAGCAGCCCCCAGCTGGGGGCGAACACTGAAGCTTTCTTT. Its translation: CASSPQLGANTEAFF.